This TCR beta chain was identified in a study of PD-1 blockade in classical Hodgkin lymphoma (dated by TCRdb to between 2020 and 2021). About the full investigation: The study used TCR beta sequencing and CyTOF to define a peripheral blood immune signature of response to PD-1 blockade in classical Hodgkin lymphoma. General findings and caveats noted by the study authors: The study was limited to a single clinical trial cohort, and causes of repertoire differences, possibly disease activity or prior therapy, remained undefined. Baseline TCR diversity was reported to be lower in newly diagnosed patients than in healthy donors, and even lower in relapsed/refractory patients.

The time point label, read with the paper, signifies: newly diagnosed, previously untreated cHL patient sample. CD8+ T cells were purified from thawed PBMCs by magnetic negative selection with a Miltenyi CD8+ T cell isolation kit. As a comparison group for the relapsed/refractory trial patients, PBMCs from patients with newly diagnosed, previously untreated classical Hodgkin lymphoma were sequenced. Peripheral blood was collected in 8 mL Vacutainer Cell Preparation Tubes, from which PBMCs were isolated by centrifugation and then cryopreserved. Purified CD4+ and CD8+ fractions were prepared only for cases with an additional available PBMC sample. Magnetically labelled cells were removed on LS columns in a quadroMACS separator, and the flow-through was collected as the purified fraction. Points on this clone: Its binding antigen is unknown. The record has no base qualities; no much larger clone is one base away.

CDR1 and CDR2 (MGHRA, YSYEKL) derive from the germline V gene. The CDR3 spans 14 residues, from the cysteine through the phenylalanine. The entry retains the CDR3 DNA only, 42 bases that are in frame from base 1. From V the trimming removes 4 bases and from J it removes 3 bases, while the gene matches leave 3 bases of the junction unaccounted for. The Qiagen DNeasy kit was used to extract genomic DNA from unsorted PBMCs and from the negatively selected CD4+ and CD8+ fractions. Using primers that anneal to V and J segments, immunoSEQ multiplex PCR amplified the TCR beta CDR3 regions. A synthetic immune receptor repertoire was used to minimize amplification bias, and any residual bias was removed computationally once sequencing was done. Processing in the source paper ran as follows. Custom Python scripts were used to quantify repertoire diversity as the Shannon entropy index. The unsorted, CD4+ and CD8+ repertoires were each analyzed separately, with the exception of combined analyses, where CD4+ and CD8+ sequences were merged in silico. In TCRdb, the immuneACCESS table is reduced to in-frame sequences with V and J assigned. These tables do not hold every clone; where another copy was compared, an unresolved V gene accounts for under half, and the others remain unexplained. V and J calls and clone size are given by that table; D and trimming were obtained from the DNA. In all, the sample holds 19,000 or so clones, and about 87% of those were seen once. The ten largest clones represent roughly 7% of the sample.

Sequencing was performed on CD8+ T cells from blood. The sequence joins TRBV4-1 to TRBJ1-3, and TRBD1 aligns with 7 junction nucleotides. This receptor was identified in a human donor with classical Hodgkin lymphoma. The DNA sequence follows: TGCGCCAGCAGCCGATACAGGGGTGGAAACACCATATATTTT. Translated, it reads CASSRYRGGNTIYF.